This TCR beta chain was documented in a study of shared clonotypes between healthy human individuals (TCRdb year 2020). Looking at the study overall: A few men and two women, aged 18 to 49 years, made up the cohort. For each donor, CD4 naive and CD4 memory were each given three plates, CD8 naive was given two plates, and CD8 memory was given one plate. Blood TCR repertoires of about five healthy adults were deeply sequenced to estimate repertoire size and the extent of clonotype sharing between individuals. To increase sequencing depth and limit assay-specific biases, TCR repertoire library preparation and sequencing were carried out by different laboratories using diverse techniques. Per donor, leukapheresis produced somewhere between about 0.9 and 9.5 billion PBMCs. The full study reports these points: Pairwise subsampling indicated that sequencing depth was expected to affect the degree of clonotype sharing among donors. Sampling was restricted to blood, and TCR repertoires in tissues likely differ from the TCR repertoires found in blood. Larger estimated clonotype richness was generally found for naive subsets than for memory subsets. Even with the large sequencing depth, rarefaction of the sorted-subset datasets indicated that sequencing was incomplete. Sharing across a few donors was observed for around 5% of naive CD4, about 4% of naive CD8, 2.3% of memory CD4, and around 0.4% of memory CD8 clonotypes. Compared with non-shared clonotypes, the clonotypes found in all four sorted-subset donors had higher generation probabilities. Because the study included a small number of donors, the genetic and exposure-history diversity represented was limited.

The germline ends are 2 bases apart after V is trimmed by 0 bases and J by 8 bases. The CDR3 measures 12 amino acids from cysteine to phenylalanine. Only the CDR3 part of the read is kept: 36 bases, read in frame from the first base. The germline V gene specifies SNHLY as CDR1 and FYNNEI as CDR2. The donors were healthy, HIV-negative adults with no recently reported acute infections or vaccinations. Every donor was a Caucasian adult living in Nashville, Tennessee, USA. CD4+ T cells were enriched through magnetic negative selection, after which naive cells were positively selected on CD45RA and the remaining negative fraction served as the memory subset. After blood collection by leukapheresis, PBMCs were isolated using Ficoll-Histopaque density gradient centrifugation and then cryopreserved in the vapor phase of liquid nitrogen. Purity and quantity of every magnetically sorted T cell population were checked by analytical flow cytometry. Genomic DNA was isolated from each sorted fraction and quantified by UV absorbance on a Nanodrop 2000c.

A remark on this clone: It has no known antigen specificity. Base qualities are not recorded, but no much larger clone differs from it by a single base.

TCR CDR3 regions were amplified from genomic DNA by multiplex PCR using the deep immunoSEQ assay. Genomic DNA extracted from each cell subset was distributed evenly over all wells of several immunoSEQ 96-well plates, and each plate served as one replicate. For sorted subsets, 150 to 200 ng genomic DNA, equal to 30,000 or so T cell genomes, was loaded into each replicate PCR. Purified libraries were measured with a Qubit 3.0 fluorometer, size-checked on a Bioanalyzer 2100, and measured again with the KAPA Library Quantification kit. A separate single-read 150-cycle Illumina NextSeq 550 flow cell was used to sequence each immunoSEQ 96-well plate. Regarding the original processing steps: Because the immunoSEQ output included only junctional sequences and no quality scores, the filtering could not be the same as the filtering used for full-length reads. Sequences were annotated with PyIR, a Python wrapper for IgBLAST v1.9, using IMGT germline references to assign V/J genes and CDR3. Reads with weak V/J assignments (E-value above 1e-6), missing CDR3, stop codons, out-of-frame junctions, or ambiguous translated residues were removed. V3J clonotypes were defined by identical inferred V gene, J gene, and CDR3 amino acid sequence. The percentage overlap between two repertoires was calculated by dividing the number of shared unique clonotypes by the size of the smaller repertoire. Repertoire richness was assessed with RTK rarefaction, the Chao1 estimator, and Recon v2.1 estimates of unobserved clonotypes. Generation probabilities for all TCRbeta clonotypes obtained by the gDNA method from several donors were computed using OLGA. This immuneACCESS table, as held by TCRdb, lists in-frame sequences with V and J called but not all clones. Of the missing ones, under half trace to an unresolved V gene in checked studies; the others have no known cause. V, J and clone size were drawn from that table, and D and trimming were deduced from the DNA. The sample table contains 2 million to 3 million clones; only one count was recorded for 93% of them. The top ten clones comprise more than 0.35% of the sample.

Recombination joined TRBV2 with TRBJ2-6; no D gene call is confident. The receptor's source is a young man in good health. Some clones in this sample may be carry-over from other donors' samples. Input material: naive CD4+ T cells from PBMCs. The sample's cell subset or site label, in plain terms: CD45RA+ positively selected. The CDR3: CASSEASNVLTF. Here is the DNA: TGTGCCAGCAGTGAAGCTTCCAACGTCCTGACTTTC.